This T cell receptor beta chain was recovered during a study of blood T cells in healthy people across ages. Losses at the gene ends were 5 bases for V and 0 bases for J; bases not matched to a gene: 11. This CDR3 region has 18 residues. Per germline, CDR1 SEHNR and CDR2 FQNEAQ (reference sequence). Researchers isolated at least 6 million PBMCs per sample. This clonotype was seen only a few times. It was with a sample-barcoded 5' primer and a J-beta primer mix that a second PCR of about 6 to 11 cycles was run. TCRdb re-called the 5' RACE reads through MiXCR, storing one row per CDR3 protein. The sample has about 1.4 million distinct CDR3 sequences, 59% seen once.

Sequencing used blood. The gene calls are TRBV7-9 and TRBJ2-1; 9 nucleotides match TRBD2. This sequence originates from a man younger than 35 in good health. The CDR3 DNA follows: TGTGCCAGCAGCGCCCCCTCCAGCGGGAGGAGCTCCTACAATGAGCAGTTCTTC. Translated: CASSAPSSGRSSYNEQFF.